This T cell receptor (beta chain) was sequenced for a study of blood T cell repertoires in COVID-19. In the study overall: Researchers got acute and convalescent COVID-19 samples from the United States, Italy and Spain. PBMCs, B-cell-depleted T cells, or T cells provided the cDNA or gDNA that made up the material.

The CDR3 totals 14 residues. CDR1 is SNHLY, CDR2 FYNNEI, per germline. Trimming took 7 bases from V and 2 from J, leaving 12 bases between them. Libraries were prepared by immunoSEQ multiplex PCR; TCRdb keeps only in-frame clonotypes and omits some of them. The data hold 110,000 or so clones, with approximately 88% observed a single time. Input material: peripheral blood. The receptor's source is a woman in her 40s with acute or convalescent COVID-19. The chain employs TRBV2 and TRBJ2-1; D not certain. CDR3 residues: CASTESGAYNEQFF. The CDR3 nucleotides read TGTGCCAGCACTGAGAGTGGAGCCTACAATGAGCAGTTCTTC.